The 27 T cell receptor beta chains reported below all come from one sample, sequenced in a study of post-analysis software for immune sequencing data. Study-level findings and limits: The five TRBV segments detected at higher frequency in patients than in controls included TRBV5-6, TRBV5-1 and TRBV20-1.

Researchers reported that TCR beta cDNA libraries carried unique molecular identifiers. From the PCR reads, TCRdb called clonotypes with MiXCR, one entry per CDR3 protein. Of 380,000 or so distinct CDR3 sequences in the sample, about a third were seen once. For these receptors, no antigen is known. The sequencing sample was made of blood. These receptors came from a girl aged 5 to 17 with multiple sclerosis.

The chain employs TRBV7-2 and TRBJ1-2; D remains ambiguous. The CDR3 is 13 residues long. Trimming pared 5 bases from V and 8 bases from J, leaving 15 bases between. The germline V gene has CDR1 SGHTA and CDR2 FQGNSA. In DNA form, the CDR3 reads TGTGCCAGCAGCCCTGCGCCCCGGGAGGGCTACACCTTC. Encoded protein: CASSPAPREGYTF.

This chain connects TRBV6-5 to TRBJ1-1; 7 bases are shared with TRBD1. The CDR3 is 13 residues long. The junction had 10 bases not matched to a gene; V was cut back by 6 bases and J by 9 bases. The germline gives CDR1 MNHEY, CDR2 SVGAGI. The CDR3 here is CASRKTGTAKAFF. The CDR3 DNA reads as TGTGCCAGCAGGAAGACCGGGACAGCTAAAGCTTTCTTT.

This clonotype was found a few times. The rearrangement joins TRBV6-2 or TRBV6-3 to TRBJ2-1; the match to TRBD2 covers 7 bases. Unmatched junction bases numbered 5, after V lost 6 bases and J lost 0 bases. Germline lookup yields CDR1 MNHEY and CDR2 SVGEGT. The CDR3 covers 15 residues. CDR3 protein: CASSTWGGSYNEQFF. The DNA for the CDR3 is TGTGCCAGCAGCACATGGGGGGGCTCCTACAATGAGCAGTTCTTC.

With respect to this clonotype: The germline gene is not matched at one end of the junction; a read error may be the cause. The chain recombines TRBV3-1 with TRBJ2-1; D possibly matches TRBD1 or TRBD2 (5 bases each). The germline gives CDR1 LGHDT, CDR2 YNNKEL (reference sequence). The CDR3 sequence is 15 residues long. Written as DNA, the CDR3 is TGTGCCAGCAGCCCTCTCAGACGGGGCCGGCATGAGCAGTGCTTC. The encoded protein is CASSPLRRGRHEQCF.

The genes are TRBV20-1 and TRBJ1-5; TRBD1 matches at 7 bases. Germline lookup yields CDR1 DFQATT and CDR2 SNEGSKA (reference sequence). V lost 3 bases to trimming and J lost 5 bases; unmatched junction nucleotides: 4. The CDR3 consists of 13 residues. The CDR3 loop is CSASGQVDQPQHF. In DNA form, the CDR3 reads TGCAGTGCTAGTGGACAGGTTGATCAGCCCCAGCATTTT.

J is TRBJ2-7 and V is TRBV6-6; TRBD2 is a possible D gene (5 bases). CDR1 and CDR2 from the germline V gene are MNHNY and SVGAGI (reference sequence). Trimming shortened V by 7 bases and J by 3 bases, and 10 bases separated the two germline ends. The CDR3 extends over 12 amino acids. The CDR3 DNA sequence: TGTGCCAGCACCGACGAGGGCTACGAGCAGTACTTC. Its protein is CASTDEGYEQYF.

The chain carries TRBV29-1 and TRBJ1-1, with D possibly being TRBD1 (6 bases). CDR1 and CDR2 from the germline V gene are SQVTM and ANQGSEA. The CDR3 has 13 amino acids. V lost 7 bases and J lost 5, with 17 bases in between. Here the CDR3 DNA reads TGCAGCGCTTCACAGGGAGTGAGTACTGAAGCTTTCTTT. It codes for CSASQGVSTEAFF.

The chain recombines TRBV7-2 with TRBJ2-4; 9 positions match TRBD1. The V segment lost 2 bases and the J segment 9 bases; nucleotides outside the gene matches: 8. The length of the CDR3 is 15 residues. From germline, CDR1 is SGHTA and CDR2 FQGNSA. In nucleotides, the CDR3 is TGTGCCAGCAGCTTATCCCGGGACAGGGTCGCCATTCAGTACTTC. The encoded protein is CASSLSRDRVAIQYF.

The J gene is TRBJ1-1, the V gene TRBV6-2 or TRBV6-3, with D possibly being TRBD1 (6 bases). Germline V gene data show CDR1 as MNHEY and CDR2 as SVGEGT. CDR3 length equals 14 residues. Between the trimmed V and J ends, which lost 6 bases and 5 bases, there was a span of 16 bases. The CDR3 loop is CASRDTTQGTEAFF. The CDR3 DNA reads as TGTGCCAGCAGGGACACCACCCAGGGGACTGAAGCTTTCTTT.

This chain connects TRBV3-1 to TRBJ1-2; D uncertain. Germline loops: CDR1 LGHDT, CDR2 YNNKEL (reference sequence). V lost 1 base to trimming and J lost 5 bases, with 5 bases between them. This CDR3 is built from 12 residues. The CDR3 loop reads CASSQAAYGYTF. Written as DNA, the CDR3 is TGTGCCAGCAGCCAAGCTGCTTATGGCTACACCTTC.

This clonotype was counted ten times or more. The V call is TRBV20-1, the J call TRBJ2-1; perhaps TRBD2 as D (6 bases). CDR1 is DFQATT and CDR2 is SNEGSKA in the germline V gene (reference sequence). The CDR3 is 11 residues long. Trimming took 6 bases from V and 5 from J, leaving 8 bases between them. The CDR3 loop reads CSAGGNNEQFF. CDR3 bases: TGCAGTGCGGGGGGAAACAATGAGCAGTTCTTC.

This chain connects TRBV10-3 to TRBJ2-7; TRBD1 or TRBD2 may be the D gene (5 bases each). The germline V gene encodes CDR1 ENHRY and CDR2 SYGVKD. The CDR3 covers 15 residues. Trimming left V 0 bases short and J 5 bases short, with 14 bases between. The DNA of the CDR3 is TGTGCCATCAGTGAGTCTCGCAGGGACCTCGACGAGCAGTACTTC. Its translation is CAISESRRDLDEQYF.

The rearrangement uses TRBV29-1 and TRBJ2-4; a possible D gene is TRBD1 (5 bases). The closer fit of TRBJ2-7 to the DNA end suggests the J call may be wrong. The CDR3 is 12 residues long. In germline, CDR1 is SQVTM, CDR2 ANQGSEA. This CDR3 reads CSVDQGINEQYF. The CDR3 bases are TGCAGCGTTGATCAGGGTATCAACGAGCAGTACTTC.

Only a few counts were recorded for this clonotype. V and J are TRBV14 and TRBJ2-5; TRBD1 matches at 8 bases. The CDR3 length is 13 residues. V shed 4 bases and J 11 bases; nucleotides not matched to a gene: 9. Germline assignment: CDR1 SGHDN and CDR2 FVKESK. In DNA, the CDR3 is TGTGCCAGCAGCCCCCCGGGACAGGTGGAGCAGTACTTC. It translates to CASSPPGQVEQYF.

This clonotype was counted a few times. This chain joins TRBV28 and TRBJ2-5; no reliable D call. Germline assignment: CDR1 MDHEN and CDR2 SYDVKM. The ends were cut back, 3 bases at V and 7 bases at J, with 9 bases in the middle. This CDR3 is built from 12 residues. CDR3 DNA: TGTGCCAGCAGTTTGCTAAAGGGGACCCAGTACTTC. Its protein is CASSLLKGTQYF.

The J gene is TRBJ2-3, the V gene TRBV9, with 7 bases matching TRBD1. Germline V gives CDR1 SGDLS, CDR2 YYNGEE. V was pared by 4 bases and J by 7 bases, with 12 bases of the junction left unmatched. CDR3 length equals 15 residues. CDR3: CASSIQGTGLNTQYF. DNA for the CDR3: TGTGCCAGCAGCATACAGGGGACGGGCTTGAATACGCAGTATTTT.

The CDR3 reads CALKRTGGGYPDEQYF. The CDR3 bases are TGTGCCCTTAAGAGGACAGGGGGCGGGTATCCGGACGAGCAGTACTTC. The rearrangement joins TRBV24-1 to TRBJ2-7, with 11 positions matching TRBD1. The CDR3 is made up of 16 amino acids. V shed 12 bases, J shed 5 bases, and the junction held 17 bases outside the gene matches. Germline CDR1 is KGHDR and CDR2 is SFDVKD.

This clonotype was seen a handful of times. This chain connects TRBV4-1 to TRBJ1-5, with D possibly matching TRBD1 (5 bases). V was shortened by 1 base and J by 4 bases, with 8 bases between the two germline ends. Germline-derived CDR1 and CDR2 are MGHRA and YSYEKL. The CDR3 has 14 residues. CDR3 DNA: TGCGCCAGCAGCCAAGTTGGGGGTAATCAGCCCCAGCATTTT. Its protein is CASSQVGGNQPQHF.

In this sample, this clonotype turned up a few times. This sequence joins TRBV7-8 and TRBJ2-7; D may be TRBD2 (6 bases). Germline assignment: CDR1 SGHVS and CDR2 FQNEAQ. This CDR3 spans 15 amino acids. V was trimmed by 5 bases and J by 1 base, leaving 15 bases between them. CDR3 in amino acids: CASSEQAGASYEQYF. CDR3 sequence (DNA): TGTGCCAGCAGCGAACAAGCGGGCGCTTCCTACGAGCAGTACTTC.

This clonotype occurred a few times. This CDR3 is CASSTRRGAGEQFF. In nucleotides, the CDR3 is TGTGCCAGCAGCACCCGAAGGGGGGCGGGTGAGCAGTTCTTC. This chain uses TRBV11-2 with TRBJ2-1, with D perhaps assigned TRBD1 or TRBD2 (6 bases each). This CDR3 has 14 residues. CDR1 is SGHAT and CDR2 is FQNNGV in the germline V gene. V shed 5 bases and J shed 9 bases, with 17 bases lying between them.

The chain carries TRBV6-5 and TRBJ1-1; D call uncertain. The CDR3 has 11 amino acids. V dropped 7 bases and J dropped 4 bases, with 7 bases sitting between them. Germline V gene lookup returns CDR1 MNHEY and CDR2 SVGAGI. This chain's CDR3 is CASKRFTEAFF. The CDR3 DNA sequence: TGTGCCAGCAAAAGGTTCACTGAAGCTTTCTTT.

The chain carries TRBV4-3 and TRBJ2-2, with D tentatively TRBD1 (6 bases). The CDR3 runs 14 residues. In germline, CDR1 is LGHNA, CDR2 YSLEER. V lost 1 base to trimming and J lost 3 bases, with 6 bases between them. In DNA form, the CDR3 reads TGCGCCAGCAGCCAAGGACAGGACACCGGGGAGCTGTTTTTT. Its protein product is CASSQGQDTGELFF.

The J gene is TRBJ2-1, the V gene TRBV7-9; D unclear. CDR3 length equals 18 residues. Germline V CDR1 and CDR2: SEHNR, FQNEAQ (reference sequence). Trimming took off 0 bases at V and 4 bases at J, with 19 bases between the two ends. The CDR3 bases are TGTGCCAGCAGCTTAGCGCCCATAGGAACTCGCAAATACAATGAGCAGTTCTTC. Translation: CASSLAPIGTRKYNEQFF.

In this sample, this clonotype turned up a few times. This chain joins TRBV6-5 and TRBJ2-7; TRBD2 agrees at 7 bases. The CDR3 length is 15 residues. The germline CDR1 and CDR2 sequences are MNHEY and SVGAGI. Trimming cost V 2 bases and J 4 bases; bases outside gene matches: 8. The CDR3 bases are TGTGCCAGCAGTTACCTTGGGGAGGGAAATTACGAGCAGTACTTC. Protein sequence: CASSYLGEGNYEQYF.

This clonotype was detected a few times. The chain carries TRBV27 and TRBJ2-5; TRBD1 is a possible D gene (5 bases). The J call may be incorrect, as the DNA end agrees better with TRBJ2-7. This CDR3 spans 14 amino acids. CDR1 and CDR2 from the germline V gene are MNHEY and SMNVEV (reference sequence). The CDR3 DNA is TGTGCCAGCAGTTCCGTGGGGCCTAGAAGCGAGCAGTACTTC. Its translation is CASSSVGPRSEQYF.

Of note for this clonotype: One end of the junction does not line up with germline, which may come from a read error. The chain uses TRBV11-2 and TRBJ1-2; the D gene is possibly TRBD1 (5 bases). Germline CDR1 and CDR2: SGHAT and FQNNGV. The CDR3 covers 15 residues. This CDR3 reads CASSQDWGSEEGYTF. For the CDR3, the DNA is TGCGCCAGCAGCCAAGATTGGGGCAGCGAGGAAGGCTACACCTTC.

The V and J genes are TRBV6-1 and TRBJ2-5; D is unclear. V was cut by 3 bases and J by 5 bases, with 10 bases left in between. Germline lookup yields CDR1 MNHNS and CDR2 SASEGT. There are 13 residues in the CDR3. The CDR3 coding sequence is TGTGCCAGCAGTGACACGCATTCTGAGACCCAGTACTTC. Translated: CASSDTHSETQYF.